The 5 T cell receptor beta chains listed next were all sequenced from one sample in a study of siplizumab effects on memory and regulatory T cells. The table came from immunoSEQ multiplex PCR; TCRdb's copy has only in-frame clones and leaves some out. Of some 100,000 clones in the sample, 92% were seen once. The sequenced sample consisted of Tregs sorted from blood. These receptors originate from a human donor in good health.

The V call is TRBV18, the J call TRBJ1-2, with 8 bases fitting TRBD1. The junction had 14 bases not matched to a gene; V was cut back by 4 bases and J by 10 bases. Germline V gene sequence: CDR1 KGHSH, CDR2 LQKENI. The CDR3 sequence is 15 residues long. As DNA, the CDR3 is TGTGCCAGCTCACTTTTGAGGGACAGGCAAAGGTTCTACACCTTC. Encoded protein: CASSLLRDRQRFYTF.

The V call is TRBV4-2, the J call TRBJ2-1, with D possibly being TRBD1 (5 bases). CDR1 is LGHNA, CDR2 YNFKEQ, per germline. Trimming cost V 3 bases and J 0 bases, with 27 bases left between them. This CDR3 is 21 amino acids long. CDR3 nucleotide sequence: TGTGCCAGCAGCCACCAGAGGACCGATCGAGCTGGGGCCGGCTCCTACAATGAGCAGTTCTTC. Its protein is CASSHQRTDRAGAGSYNEQFF.

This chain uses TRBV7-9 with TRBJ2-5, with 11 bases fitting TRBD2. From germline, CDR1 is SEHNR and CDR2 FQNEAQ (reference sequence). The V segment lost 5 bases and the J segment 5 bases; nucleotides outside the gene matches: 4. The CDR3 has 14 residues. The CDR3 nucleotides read TGTGCCAGCAGCACAATAGCGGGAGGGGAGACCCAGTACTTC. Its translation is CASSTIAGGETQYF.

The DNA of the CDR3 is TGTGCCAGCAGCCCAGTAGGACTAGCGGATTACGAGCAGTACTTC. Protein product: CASSPVGLADYEQYF. The V and J genes are TRBV28 and TRBJ2-7; 10 nucleotides line up with TRBD2. The CDR3 runs to 15 residues. V gave up 6 bases and J gave up 4 bases; unmatched junction bases: 9. Germline V CDR1 and CDR2: MDHEN, SYDVKM.

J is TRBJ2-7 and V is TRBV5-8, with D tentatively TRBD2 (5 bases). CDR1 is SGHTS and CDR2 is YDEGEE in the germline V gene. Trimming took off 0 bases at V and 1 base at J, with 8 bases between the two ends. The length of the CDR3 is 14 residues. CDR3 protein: CASSLGGYSYEQYF. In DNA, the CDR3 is TGTGCCAGCAGCTTGGGCGGGTATTCCTACGAGCAGTACTTC.